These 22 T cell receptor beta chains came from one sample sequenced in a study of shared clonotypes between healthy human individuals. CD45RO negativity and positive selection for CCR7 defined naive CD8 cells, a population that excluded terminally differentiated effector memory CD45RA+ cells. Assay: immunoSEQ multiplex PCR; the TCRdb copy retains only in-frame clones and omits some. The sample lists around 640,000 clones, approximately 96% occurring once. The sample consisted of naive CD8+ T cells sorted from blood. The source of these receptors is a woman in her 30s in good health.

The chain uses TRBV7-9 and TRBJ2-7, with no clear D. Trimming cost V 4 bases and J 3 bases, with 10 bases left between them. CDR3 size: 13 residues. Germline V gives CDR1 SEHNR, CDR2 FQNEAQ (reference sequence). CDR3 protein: CASSSASNYEQYF. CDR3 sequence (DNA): TGTGCCAGCAGCTCAGCCTCGAACTACGAGCAGTACTTC. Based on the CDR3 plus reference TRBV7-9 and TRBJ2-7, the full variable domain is DTGVSQNPRHKITKRGQNVTFRCDPISEHNRLYWYRQTLGQGPEFLTYFQNEAQLEKSRLLSDRFSAERPKGSFSTLEIQRTEQGDSAMYLCASSSASNYEQYFGPGTRLTVT.

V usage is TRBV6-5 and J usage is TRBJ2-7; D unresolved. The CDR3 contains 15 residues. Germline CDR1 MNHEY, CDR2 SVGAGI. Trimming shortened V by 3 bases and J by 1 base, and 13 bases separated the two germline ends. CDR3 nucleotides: TGTGCCAGCAGTTATTTGCCCGGTAATTCCTACGAGCAGTACTTC. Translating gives CASSYLPGNSYEQYF.

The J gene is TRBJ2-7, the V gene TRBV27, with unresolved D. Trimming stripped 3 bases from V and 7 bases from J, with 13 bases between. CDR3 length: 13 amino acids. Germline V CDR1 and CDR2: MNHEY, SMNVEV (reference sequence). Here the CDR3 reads CASSLSRVREQYF. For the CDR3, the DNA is TGTGCCAGCAGTTTGTCTAGAGTACGTGAGCAGTACTTC.

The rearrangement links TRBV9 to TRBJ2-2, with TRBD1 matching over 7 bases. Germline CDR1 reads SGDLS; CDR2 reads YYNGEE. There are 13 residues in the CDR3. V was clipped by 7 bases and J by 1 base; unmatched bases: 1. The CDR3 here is CASGQENTGELFF. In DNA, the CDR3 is TGTGCCAGCGGACAGGAGAACACCGGGGAGCTGTTTTTT. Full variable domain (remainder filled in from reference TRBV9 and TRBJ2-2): DSGVTQTPKHLITATGQRVTLRCSPRSGDLSVYWYQQSLDQGLQFLIQYYNGEERAKGNILERFSAQQFPDLHSELNLSSLELGDSALYFCASGQENTGELFFGEGSRLTVL.

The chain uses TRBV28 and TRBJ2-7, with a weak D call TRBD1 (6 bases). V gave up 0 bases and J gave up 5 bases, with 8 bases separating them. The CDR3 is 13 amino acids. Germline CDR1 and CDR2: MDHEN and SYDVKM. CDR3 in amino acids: CASSLWQGNEQYF. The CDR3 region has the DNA TGTGCCAGCAGTTTATGGCAGGGGAACGAGCAGTACTTC.

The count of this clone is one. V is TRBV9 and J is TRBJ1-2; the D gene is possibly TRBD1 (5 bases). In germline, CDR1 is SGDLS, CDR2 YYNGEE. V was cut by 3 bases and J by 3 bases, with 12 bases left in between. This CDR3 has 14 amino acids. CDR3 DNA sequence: TGTGCCAGCAGCGCATGGGACGCGGACTATGGCTACACCTTC. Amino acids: CASSAWDADYGYTF.

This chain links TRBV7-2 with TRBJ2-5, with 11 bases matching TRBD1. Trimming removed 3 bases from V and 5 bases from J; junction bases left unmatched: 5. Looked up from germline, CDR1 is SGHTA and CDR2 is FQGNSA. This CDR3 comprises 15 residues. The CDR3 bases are TGTGCCAGCAGCTTCGGACAGGGGGCAGGGGAGACCCAGTACTTC. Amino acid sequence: CASSFGQGAGETQYF.

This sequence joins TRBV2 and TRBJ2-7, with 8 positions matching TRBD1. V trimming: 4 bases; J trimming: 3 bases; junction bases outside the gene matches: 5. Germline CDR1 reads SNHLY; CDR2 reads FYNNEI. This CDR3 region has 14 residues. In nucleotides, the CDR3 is TGTGCCAGCAGTGCCGGGACAGGAGACTACGAGCAGTACTTC. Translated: CASSAGTGDYEQYF. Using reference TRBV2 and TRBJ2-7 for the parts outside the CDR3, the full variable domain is EPEVTQTPSHQVTQMGQEVILRCVPISNHLYFYWYRQILGQKVEFLVSFYNNEISEKSEIFDDQFSVERPDGSNFTLKIRSTKLEDSAMYFCASSAGTGDYEQYFGPGTRLTVT.

CDR3 protein: CASSASWHNEQFF. CDR3 in DNA: TGTGCCAGCAGTGCTTCCTGGCACAATGAGCAGTTCTTC. The chain carries TRBV27 and TRBJ2-1; D gene uncertain. CDR3 length: 13 amino acids. Trimming removed 5 bases from V and 5 bases from J, with 10 bases in between. Germline CDR1 reads MNHEY; CDR2 reads SMNVEV (reference sequence).

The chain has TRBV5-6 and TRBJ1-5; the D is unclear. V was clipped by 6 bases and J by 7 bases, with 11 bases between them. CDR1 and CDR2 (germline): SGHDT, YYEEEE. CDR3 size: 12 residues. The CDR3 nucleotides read TGTGCCAGCACCGCCTATGGACAGCCCCAGCATTTT. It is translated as CASTAYGQPQHF.

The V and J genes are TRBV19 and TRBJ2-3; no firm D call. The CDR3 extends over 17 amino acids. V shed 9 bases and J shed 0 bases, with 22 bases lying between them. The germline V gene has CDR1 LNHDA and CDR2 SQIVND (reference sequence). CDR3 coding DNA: TGTGCCAGCTCTTTTTTCGGCCGATCTTCTAGCACAGATACGCAGTATTTT. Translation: CASSFFGRSSSTDTQYF.

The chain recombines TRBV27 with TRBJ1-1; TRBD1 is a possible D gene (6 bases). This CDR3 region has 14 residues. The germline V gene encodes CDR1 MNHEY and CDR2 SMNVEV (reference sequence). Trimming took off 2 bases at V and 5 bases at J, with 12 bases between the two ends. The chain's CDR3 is CASSLGGPGTEAFF. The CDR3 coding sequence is TGTGCCAGCAGTTTAGGGGGGCCCGGGACTGAAGCTTTCTTT.

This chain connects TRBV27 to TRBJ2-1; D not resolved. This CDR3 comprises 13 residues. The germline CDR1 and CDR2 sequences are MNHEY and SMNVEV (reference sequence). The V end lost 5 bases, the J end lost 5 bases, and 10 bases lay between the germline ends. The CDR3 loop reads CASSILRNNEQFF. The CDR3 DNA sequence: TGTGCCAGCAGTATATTACGTAACAATGAGCAGTTCTTC.

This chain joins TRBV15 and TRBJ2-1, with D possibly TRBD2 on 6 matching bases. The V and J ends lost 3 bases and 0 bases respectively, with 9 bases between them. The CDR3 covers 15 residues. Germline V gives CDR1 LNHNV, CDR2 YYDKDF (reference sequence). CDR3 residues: CATSSRRGSYNEQFF. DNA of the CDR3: TGTGCCACCAGCAGCCGGAGGGGCTCCTACAATGAGCAGTTCTTC.

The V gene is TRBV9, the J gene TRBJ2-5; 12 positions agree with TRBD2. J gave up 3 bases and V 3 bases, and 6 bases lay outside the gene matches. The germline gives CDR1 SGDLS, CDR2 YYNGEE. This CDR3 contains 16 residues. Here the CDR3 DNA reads TGTGCCAGCAGCGCACCCCTAGCGGGAGGGGAAGAGACCCAGTACTTC. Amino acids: CASSAPLAGGEETQYF.

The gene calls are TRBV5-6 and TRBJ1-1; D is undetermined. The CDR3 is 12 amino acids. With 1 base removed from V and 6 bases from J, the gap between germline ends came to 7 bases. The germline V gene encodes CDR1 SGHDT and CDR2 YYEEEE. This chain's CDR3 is CASSLPSSEAFF. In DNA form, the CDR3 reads TGTGCCAGCAGCTTGCCCAGCTCTGAAGCTTTCTTT.

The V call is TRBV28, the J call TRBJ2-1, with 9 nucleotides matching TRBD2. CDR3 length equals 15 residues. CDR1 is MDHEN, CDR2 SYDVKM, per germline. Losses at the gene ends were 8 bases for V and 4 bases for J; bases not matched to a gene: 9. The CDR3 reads CASGYGTSRYNEQFF. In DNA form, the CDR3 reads TGTGCCAGCGGCTACGGGACTAGCAGGTACAATGAGCAGTTCTTC. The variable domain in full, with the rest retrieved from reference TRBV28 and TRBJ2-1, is DVKVTQSSRYLVKRTGEKVFLECVQDMDHENMFWYRQDPGLGLRLIYFSYDVKMKEKGDIPEGYSVSREKKERFSLILESASTNQTSMYLCASGYGTSRYNEQFFGPGTRLTVL.

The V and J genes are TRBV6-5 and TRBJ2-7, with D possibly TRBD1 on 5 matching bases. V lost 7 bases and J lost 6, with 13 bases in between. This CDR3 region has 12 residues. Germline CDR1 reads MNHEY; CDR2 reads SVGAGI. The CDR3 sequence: CASTSGSGEQYF. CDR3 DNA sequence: TGTGCCAGCACCTCAGGGTCCGGCGAGCAGTACTTC.

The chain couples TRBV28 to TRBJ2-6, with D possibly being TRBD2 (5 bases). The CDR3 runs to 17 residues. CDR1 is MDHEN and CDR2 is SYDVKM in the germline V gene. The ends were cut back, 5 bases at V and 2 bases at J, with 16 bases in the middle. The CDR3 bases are TGTGCCAGCAGTGGCTCGGGGTCGGGTGCTGGGGCCAACGTCCTGACTTTC. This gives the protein CASSGSGSGAGANVLTF. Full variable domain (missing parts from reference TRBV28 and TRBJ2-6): DVKVTQSSRYLVKRTGEKVFLECVQDMDHENMFWYRQDPGLGLRLIYFSYDVKMKEKGDIPEGYSVSREKKERFSLILESASTNQTSMYLCASSGSGSGAGANVLTFGAGSRLTVL.

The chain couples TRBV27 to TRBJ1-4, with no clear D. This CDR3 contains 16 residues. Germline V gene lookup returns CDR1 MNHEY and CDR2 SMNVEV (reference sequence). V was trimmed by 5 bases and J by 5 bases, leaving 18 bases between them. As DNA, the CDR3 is TGTGCCAGCAGTGTAGATTATGCTGAGTCGAATGAAAAACTGTTTTTT. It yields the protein CASSVDYAESNEKLFF.

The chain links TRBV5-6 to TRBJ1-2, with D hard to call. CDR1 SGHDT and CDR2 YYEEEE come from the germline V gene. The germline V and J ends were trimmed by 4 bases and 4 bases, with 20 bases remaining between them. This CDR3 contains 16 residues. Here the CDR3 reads CASSADLEPASYGYTF. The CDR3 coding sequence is TGTGCCAGCAGCGCAGATCTCGAGCCCGCCAGCTATGGCTACACCTTC.

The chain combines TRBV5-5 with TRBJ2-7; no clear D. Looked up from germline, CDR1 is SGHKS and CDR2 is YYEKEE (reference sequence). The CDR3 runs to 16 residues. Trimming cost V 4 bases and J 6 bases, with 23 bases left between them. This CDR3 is CASSLGRNKNLLEQYF. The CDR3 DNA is TGTGCCAGCAGCCTCGGACGAAACAAGAACCTACTCGAGCAGTACTTC.